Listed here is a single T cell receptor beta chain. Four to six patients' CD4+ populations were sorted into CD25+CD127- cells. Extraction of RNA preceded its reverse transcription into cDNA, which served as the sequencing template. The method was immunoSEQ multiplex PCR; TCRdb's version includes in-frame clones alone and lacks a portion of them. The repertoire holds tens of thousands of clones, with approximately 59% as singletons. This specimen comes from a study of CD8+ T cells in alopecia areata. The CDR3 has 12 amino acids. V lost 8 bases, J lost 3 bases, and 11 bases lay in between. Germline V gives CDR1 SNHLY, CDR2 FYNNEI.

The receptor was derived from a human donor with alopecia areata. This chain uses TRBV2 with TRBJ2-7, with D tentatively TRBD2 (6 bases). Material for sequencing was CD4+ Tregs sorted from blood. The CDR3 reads CASQIAVYEQYF. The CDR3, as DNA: TGTGCCAGCCAGATAGCGGTCTACGAGCAGTACTTC.